This record concerns one T cell receptor (beta chain) sequence. The CDR3 runs 18 residues. Trimming left V 1 base short and J 3 bases short, with 19 bases between. Germline V gives CDR1 MDHEN, CDR2 SYDVKM. The data originate from a study of blood T cell repertoires in COVID-19. The data were produced by immunoSEQ multiplex PCR, yet TCRdb's version contains in-frame clones alone and is incomplete. The table records hundreds of thousands of clones, about nine tenths of them present only once. The chain has TRBV28 and TRBJ2-1, with D possibly being TRBD1 (6 bases). The receptor's source is a woman aged 25 to 39 with active or convalescent COVID-19. Sequenced sample: peripheral blood. Here the CDR3 DNA reads TGTGCCAGCAGTTTATCCCCATATCAGGGGTATCTCTACAATGAGCAGTTCTTC. Translating gives CASSLSPYQGYLYNEQFF. Combining the CDR3 with reference TRBV28 and TRBJ2-1 gives the whole variable domain DVKVTQSSRYLVKRTGEKVFLECVQDMDHENMFWYRQDPGLGLRLIYFSYDVKMKEKGDIPEGYSVSREKKERFSLILESASTNQTSMYLCASSLSPYQGYLYNEQFFGPGTRLTVL.